A selection of T cell receptor beta chains follows, all from one sample in a study of shared clonotypes between healthy human individuals. Sequencing was performed with immunoSEQ multiplex PCR; in TCRdb, only in-frame clones are kept and a portion is missing. The table includes roughly 2.6 million clones, just over 90% detected once. The sequencing input was naive CD4+ T cells sorted from blood. Receptor source: a man between 18 and 35 years old in good health. Both conserved end residues are part of each CDR3. D genes are given only for firm matches. Size is omitted from some rows. Given values are once, few, many or a class for expanded clones.

d_call clone_size j_call v_call cdr3_aa cdr3_nt
TRBD1 . TRBJ1-4 TRBV10-3 CAISDSQGAYEKLFF TGTGCCATCAGTGACTCTCAGGGGGCTTATGAAAAACTGTTTTTT
. . TRBJ2-3 TRBV9 CASSVARSQDTQYF TGTGCCAGCAGCGTAGCTAGGAGTCAAGATACGCAGTATTTT
. . TRBJ1-5 TRBV28 CASSSGLGQPQHF TGTGCCAGCAGTTCCGGGTTGGGTCAGCCCCAGCATTTT
TRBD2 . TRBJ2-5 TRBV11-2 CASSLGLAGGETQYF TGTGCCAGCAGCTTGGGACTAGCGGGGGGTGAGACCCAGTACTTC
. . TRBJ2-2 TRBV5-1 CASSLSGDLNTGELFF TGCGCCAGCAGCTTGTCTGGGGACCTGAACACCGGGGAGCTGTTTTTT
TRBD1 once TRBJ1-4 TRBV28 CASSLRTGARKLFF TGTGCCAGCAGTTTAAGGACAGGAGCGAGGAAACTGTTTTTT
. . TRBJ2-1 TRBV5-1 CASSLVAGGNEQFF TGCGCCAGCAGCTTGGTGGCAGGTGGGAATGAGCAGTTCTTC
. once TRBJ2-3 TRBV7-2 CASSLGASLRYGTQYF TGTGCCAGCAGCTTAGGGGCGAGTCTTCGGTATGGTACGCAGTATTTT
. . TRBJ2-2 TRBV10-1 CASRDMSTGELFF TGCGCCAGCCGGGACATGAGCACCGGGGAGCTGTTTTTT
. . TRBJ2-1 TRBV7-2 CASSPGLRNNEQFF TGTGCCAGCAGCCCAGGACTGAGGAATAATGAGCAGTTCTTC
TRBD1 . TRBJ1-4 TRBV19 CASSPGGGGEKLFF TGTGCCAGTAGCCCCGGAGGGGGCGGCGAAAAACTGTTTTTT
TRBD1 once TRBJ1-1 TRBV10-2 CASSDPRDRGNTEAFF TGCGCCAGCAGTGATCCCCGGGACAGGGGGAACACTGAAGCTTTCTTT
TRBD2 once TRBJ2-1 TRBV5-1 CASKTGGGGNNEQFF TGCGCCAGCAAAACTGGCGGGGGTGGTAACAATGAGCAGTTCTTC
. . TRBJ1-6 TRBV10-3 CAISESVRDSPLHF TGTGCCATCAGTGAGTCAGTAAGGGATTCACCCCTCCACTTT
TRBD2 . TRBJ2-5 TRBV5-4 CASSLIAGGGTQYF TGTGCCAGCAGCTTGATAGCGGGGGGAGGGACCCAGTACTTC
. . TRBJ1-4 TRBV18 CASSPPGPQGEKLFF TGTGCCAGCTCACCTCCCGGGCCCCAGGGGGAAAAACTGTTTTTT
. . TRBJ2-5 TRBV5-3 CARVASGVGGETQYF TGTGCCAGAGTTGCGTCCGGGGTTGGGGGTGAGACCCAGTACTTC
TRBD1 . TRBJ2-5 TRBV7-2 CASRTGDRAFQETQYF TGTGCCAGCAGAACGGGGGACAGGGCGTTCCAAGAGACCCAGTACTTC
. . TRBJ2-2 TRBV7-2 CASSPGPNTGELFF TGTGCCAGCAGCCCCGGGCCTAACACCGGGGAGCTGTTTTTT
. . TRBJ2-7 TRBV9 CASSGPDAGPIREQYF TGTGCCAGCAGCGGACCTGATGCGGGGCCGATCAGGGAGCAGTACTTC
TRBD1 . TRBJ2-5 TRBV2 CASRPGTGKETQYF TGTGCCAGCAGACCCGGGACAGGGAAAGAGACCCAGTACTTC
. . TRBJ1-3 TRBV30 CAWSSGNTIYF TGTGCCTGGAGCTCAGGAAACACCATATATTTT
. . TRBJ2-3 TRBV11-3 CASSLRSEGRGTDTQYF TGTGCCAGCAGCTTACGTTCCGAGGGGAGAGGCACAGATACGCAGTATTTT
TRBD2 . TRBJ2-5 TRBV10-3 CAIRPGLASYETQYF TGTGCCATCAGACCGGGACTAGCGTCTTATGAGACCCAGTACTTC
. . TRBJ2-5 TRBV28 CASTTELWETQYF TGTGCCAGCACCACCGAGTTGTGGGAGACCCAGTACTTC
. . TRBJ2-3 TRBV5-6 CASSNRASTDTQYF TGTGCCAGCAGCAATCGGGCTAGCACAGATACGCAGTATTTT
. . TRBJ1-1 TRBV4-1 CASSQDIGQLNTEAFF TGCGCCAGCAGCCAAGATATCGGACAGTTGAACACTGAAGCTTTCTTT
. few TRBJ1-5 TRBV9 CASSARGGREPQHF TGTGCCAGCAGCGCCCGGGGAGGCAGGGAGCCCCAGCATTTT
. . TRBJ1-5 TRBV19 CASRFLGSPQHF TGTGCCAGTAGATTTCTGGGCAGCCCCCAGCATTTT
TRBD2 once TRBJ2-7 TRBV18 CASSRGSGSKSYEQYF TGTGCCAGCTCACGGGGAAGCGGGAGTAAATCCTACGAGCAGTACTTC
TRBD1 . TRBJ2-6 TRBV5-1 CASSLARGYDSGANVLTF TGCGCCAGCAGCTTGGCCAGGGGGTATGACTCTGGGGCCAACGTCCTGACTTTC
. . TRBJ1-2 TRBV4-2 CASSQPGASSYGYTF TGTGCCAGCAGCCAACCAGGGGCGTCTAGCTATGGCTACACCTTC
TRBD2 . TRBJ2-7 TRBV16 CASSQVTSGRALYEQYF TGTGCCAGCAGCCAGGTGACTAGCGGGAGGGCCCTCTACGAGCAGTACTTC
. once TRBJ2-5 TRBV13 CASSPRPLLTQYF TGTGCCAGCAGCCCAAGGCCCCTACTAACCCAGTACTTC
. . TRBJ1-2 TRBV6-6 CASTSGPVLQVDTF TGTGCCAGCACCTCGGGGCCAGTACTCCAGGTGGACACCTTC
TRBD2 . TRBJ2-3 TRBV5-4 CASSPGGLAGVADTQYF TGTGCCAGCAGCCCGGGGGGACTAGCGGGAGTGGCAGATACGCAGTATTTT
. once TRBJ1-2 TRBV30 CAWSIRANYGYTF TGTGCCTGGAGTATCAGGGCGAACTATGGCTACACCTTC